The 20 T cell receptor beta chains presented below share a single source sample, sequenced in a study of T cells expressing NK-cell markers. TCRdb re-called the 5' RACE reads; one entry per CDR3 protein, DNA not given. Listed are a few hundred thousand distinct CDR3 sequences; 5.2% falls within the top ten. The specimen was blood T cells: a sorted CD56 or NKG2C T cell subset, CD4+ or CD8+ T cells, or bulk PBMC T cells (not recorded which). Source of these receptors: a man aged 18 to 69 in good health.

The chain is built from TRBV5-6 and TRBJ2-3; the D gene TCRdb calls, TRBD2, cannot be checked with no DNA. In germline, CDR1 is SGHDT, CDR2 YYEEEE. The CDR3 is made up of 16 amino acids. CDR3 amino acids: CASSRPGLEKVDTQYF.

V gene TRBV29-1 combines with J gene TRBJ2-7; the TCRdb call, TRBD1, lacks DNA for checking. There are 13 residues in the CDR3. The V gene's germline CDR1 is SQVTM and CDR2 ANQGSEA. This CDR3 reads CSVVFPLTYEQYF.

The chain couples TRBV28 to TRBJ1-2; TCRdb's assignment of TRBD1 cannot be checked, as there is no DNA. The germline CDR1 and CDR2 sequences are MDHEN and SYDVKM. The CDR3 is 17 amino acids. CDR3 loop: CASSGPDRGWANYGYTF.

This sequence joins TRBV7-3 and TRBJ2-6. The CDR3 has 16 residues. CDR1 is SGHTA, CDR2 FQGTGA, per germline. The CDR3: CASSLRTGSGANVLTF.

The chain has TRBV7-2 and TRBJ2-5; absent DNA, TCRdb's TRBD2 call cannot be checked. CDR1 is SGHTA, CDR2 FQGNSA, per germline. CDR3 size: 16 residues. CDR3 loop: CASSLPGARRWETQYF.

CDR3 amino acids: CASSPRDSRGNQPQHF. The chain has TRBV27 and TRBJ1-5; there is no DNA to check the TCRdb D call of TRBD1. CDR1 MNHEY and CDR2 SMNVEV come from the germline V gene (reference sequence). The CDR3 has 16 residues.

The rearrangement links TRBV11-2 to TRBJ2-2; as DNA is missing, the TRBD1 call by TCRdb cannot be tested. Germline CDR1 reads SGHAT; CDR2 reads FQNNGV. The length of the CDR3 is 19 residues. The CDR3 is CASSLGPPGTVGNTGELFF.

The CDR3 loop is CAISLQGALTDTQYF. The chain has TRBV10-3 and TRBJ2-3; TCRdb's D call of TRBD1 is untestable without DNA. In germline, CDR1 is ENHRY, CDR2 SYGVKD. The CDR3 extends over 15 amino acids.

This chain joins TRBV6-1 and TRBJ2-2; TCRdb's D gene call, TRBD1, goes unchecked for lack of DNA. Germline CDR1 reads MNHNS; CDR2 reads SASEGT. This CDR3 has 16 amino acids. The CDR3 sequence: CASSAPGHLITGELFF.

J is TRBJ2-3 and V is TRBV11-2; the TRBD2 assignment by TCRdb is unverifiable without DNA. Germline assignment: CDR1 SGHAT and CDR2 FQNNGV. The CDR3 sequence is 17 residues long. CDR3 region: CASSFGPSGITLDTQYF.

This chain links TRBV2 with TRBJ2-4. This CDR3 contains 15 residues. Germline lookup yields CDR1 SNHLY and CDR2 FYNNEI. CDR3 sequence reads: CASSDRLLAKNIQYF.

CDR3: CSASAGGTGVTGELFF. V gene TRBV20-1 combines with J gene TRBJ2-2; TCRdb lists TRBD1, though no DNA is available to test this call. The CDR3 runs 16 residues. The germline CDR1 and CDR2 sequences are DFQATT and SNEGSKA (reference sequence).

The V gene is TRBV24-1, the J gene TRBJ1-1. Germline V lookup: CDR1 KGHDR, CDR2 SFDVKD. There are 12 residues in the CDR3. Here the CDR3 reads CATRELKVEAFF.

CDR3 region: CSGIAGGSSYEQYF. This sequence joins TRBV29-1 and TRBJ2-7; the TCRdb D gene call, TRBD2, has no DNA to confirm it. Germline CDR1 reads SQVTM; CDR2 reads ANQGSEA. The length of the CDR3 is 14 residues.

The J gene is TRBJ1-5, the V gene TRBV20-1; TCRdb lists TRBD1, though no DNA is available to test this call. This CDR3 region has 16 residues. Germline V gene sequence: CDR1 DFQATT, CDR2 SNEGSKA (reference sequence). The chain's CDR3 is CSASTGFGKSNQPQHF.

The gene calls are TRBV20-1 and TRBJ2-3; TCRdb's assignment of TRBD1 cannot be checked, as there is no DNA. The CDR3 is 17 amino acids. In germline, CDR1 is DFQATT, CDR2 SNEGSKA (reference sequence). The CDR3 spells CSARGFIRGVSTDTQYF.

V is TRBV4-2 and J is TRBJ2-1; TCRdb outputs TRBD1, but without DNA this stays unchecked. Germline V gives CDR1 LGHNA, CDR2 YNFKEQ. The CDR3 totals 18 residues. CDR3 in amino acids: CASSQDKVGGGSYNEQFF.

The J gene is TRBJ1-3, the V gene TRBV2; TCRdb's D call of TRBD1 is untestable without DNA. The CDR3 spans 15 residues. Germline V gene lookup returns CDR1 SNHLY and CDR2 FYNNEI. This CDR3 reads CASSGARGIGNTIYF.

This chain links TRBV7-8 with TRBJ2-2. From germline, CDR1 is SGHVS and CDR2 FQNEAQ. The CDR3 consists of 14 residues. CDR3 sequence reads: CASSLPLATGELFF.

The chain combines TRBV7-3 with TRBJ2-1; TCRdb indicates TRBD2, and absent DNA this call remains unverified. The CDR3 sequence is 15 residues long. Germline loops: CDR1 SGHTA, CDR2 FQGTGA. This CDR3 reads CASSPFGPTGVEQFF. Full variable domain (rest looked up from reference TRBV7-3 and TRBJ2-1): GAGVSQTPSNKVTEKGKYVELRCDPISGHTALYWYRQSLGQGPEFLIYFQGTGAADDSGLPNDRFFAVRPEGSVSTLKIQRTERGDSAVYLCASSPFGPTGVEQFFGPGTRLTVL.